The 15 T cell receptor beta chains below all came from one sample that was sequenced in a study of cytomegalovirus exposure and HLA in healthy donors. The PCR used 60 Vbeta and 13 Jbeta primers. Data came from immunoSEQ multiplex PCR; TCRdb stores just in-frame clones and leaves some out. The sample lists about 210,000 clones, about 84% occurring once. The sample comprised PBMCs. All receptors derive from a woman aged 30 to 39 in good health and CMV-seropositive.

The V gene is TRBV5-1, the J gene TRBJ2-3, with 9 bases identical to TRBD1. J lost 2 bases, V lost 0 bases, and 7 bases had no gene match. Germline loops: CDR1 SGHRS, CDR2 YFSETQ. The CDR3 has 17 amino acids. The CDR3 DNA is TGCGCCAGCAGCTTGGGGGACAGGGCTACGCTCACAGATACGCAGTATTTT. Protein sequence: CASSLGDRATLTDTQYF.

The V call is TRBV30, the J call TRBJ2-1; TRBD1 is a possible D gene (6 bases). Germline V gives CDR1 GTSNPN, CDR2 SVGIG (reference sequence). Trimming cost V 7 bases and J 4 bases, with 14 bases left between them. This CDR3 contains 13 residues. This CDR3 is CALATGPYNEQFF. For the CDR3, the DNA is TGTGCCTTAGCGACAGGACCTTACAATGAGCAGTTCTTC.

The CDR3 reads CASSIGTGLNTEAFF. CDR3 coding DNA: TGTGCCAGTAGTATAGGAACAGGTCTGAACACTGAAGCTTTCTTT. The chain recombines TRBV19 with TRBJ1-1; maybe TRBD1 (5 bases). The germline CDR1 and CDR2 sequences are LNHDA and SQIVND (reference sequence). Trimming stripped 1 base from V and 0 bases from J, with 9 bases between. This CDR3 region has 15 residues.

The chain has TRBV19 and TRBJ2-3; a possible D gene is TRBD2 (5 bases). This CDR3 has 17 residues. With 5 bases removed from V and 0 bases from J, the gap between germline ends came to 18 bases. Germline CDR1 reads LNHDA; CDR2 reads SQIVND (reference sequence). This CDR3 is CASSPFDGLTSTDTQYF. CDR3 bases: TGTGCCAGTAGTCCCTTCGACGGACTCACTAGCACAGATACGCAGTATTTT.

The chain carries TRBV11-2 and TRBJ2-4; 9 nucleotides line up with TRBD2. Germline CDR1 is SGHAT and CDR2 is FQNNGV. Trimming took 5 bases from V and 5 from J; bases not matched to a gene: 1. There are 13 residues in the CDR3. For the CDR3, the DNA is TGTGCCAGCAGCCGGACTAGCGAAAACATTCAGTACTTC. Translating gives CASSRTSENIQYF.

The table lists this clone with a count of one. The rearrangement joins TRBV29-1 to TRBJ1-2; D unclear. CDR3 length: 11 amino acids. Trimming took off 0 bases at V and 8 bases at J, with 7 bases between the two ends. From germline, CDR1 is SQVTM and CDR2 ANQGSEA. In DNA, the CDR3 is TGCAGCGTTGAAGATCCCCCGGGCTACACCTTC. This translates into CSVEDPPGYTF.

This clone has a handful of counts. V and J are TRBV2 and TRBJ2-5, with D unresolved. V shed 6 bases and J shed 4 bases, with 9 bases lying between them. The CDR3 is 12 residues long. CDR1 and CDR2 from the germline V gene are SNHLY and FYNNEI. The CDR3 DNA reads as TGTGCCAGCAGCGGCGGCCGAGAGACCCAGTACTTC. This codes for CASSGGRETQYF.

CDR3 nucleotides: TGCGCCAGCAGCTTATCCGGGACAGGTGGTGGTACGCAGTATTTT. Residues: CASSLSGTGGGTQYF. The V gene is TRBV5-1, the J gene TRBJ2-3; 8 nucleotides agree with TRBD1. This CDR3 is built from 15 residues. Germline trimming cut 2 bases from V and 8 bases from J; bases unmatched to any gene: 10. Germline-derived CDR1 and CDR2 are SGHRS and YFSETQ. Looking up the rest from reference TRBV5-1 and TRBJ2-3 gives the full variable domain: KAGVTQTPRYLIKTRGQQVTLSCSPISGHRSVSWYQQTPGQGLQFLFEYFSETQRNKGNFPGRFSGRQFSNSRSEMNVSTLELGDSALYLCASSLSGTGGGTQYFGPGTRLTVL.

The V call is TRBV4-3, the J call TRBJ2-7; D possibly corresponds to TRBD2 (5 bases). The length of the CDR3 is 15 residues. The germline V gene encodes CDR1 LGHNA and CDR2 YSLEER. The V end was cut by 0 bases, the J end by 0 bases, with 9 bases between. DNA of the CDR3: TGCGCCAGCAGCCAAGAACGCGGGTCCTCCTACGAGCAGTACTTC. This codes for CASSQERGSSYEQYF.

This clone came up a few times. V gene TRBV30 combines with J gene TRBJ2-3; 8 bases are a match to TRBD2. The germline V gene has CDR1 GTSNPN and CDR2 SVGIG (reference sequence). The CDR3 is 14 amino acids. Trimming took 1 base from V and 5 from J; bases not matched to a gene: 5. CDR3 protein: CAWSGGLALDTQYF. The CDR3 DNA reads as TGTGCCTGGAGTGGCGGACTAGCTCTAGATACGCAGTATTTT.

This clone was recorded a few times. The rearrangement links TRBV28 to TRBJ1-5; no definite D call. CDR1 is MDHEN, CDR2 SYDVKM, per germline. The CDR3 totals 13 residues. The CDR3 DNA reads TGTGCTGCGAGCCTGTCCGGTGGTCAGCCCCAGCATTTT. It encodes CAASLSGGQPQHF. The full variable domain, its missing parts supplied by reference TRBV28 and TRBJ1-5, is DVKVTQSSRYLVKRTGEKVFLECVQDMDHENMFWYRQDPGLGLRLIYFSYDVKMKEKGDIPEGYSVSREKKERFSLILESASTNQTSMYLCAASLSGGQPQHFGDGTRLSIL.

This clone has just a few counts. The identical CDR3 is also encoded by other nucleotide sequences in the sample. The V call is TRBV9, the J call TRBJ1-3; weak D call: TRBD1 (6 bases). Germline V gene data show CDR1 as SGDLS and CDR2 as YYNGEE. This CDR3 has 16 residues. Between the trimmed V and J ends, which lost 3 bases and 0 bases, there was a span of 13 bases. CDR3 protein: CASSADPRGSGNTIYF. The CDR3 DNA reads as TGTGCCAGCAGCGCAGACCCCAGGGGCTCTGGAAACACCATATATTTT.

The V call is TRBV6-1, the J call TRBJ1-1; D gene ambiguous. Germline V gene data show CDR1 as MNHNS and CDR2 as SASEGT. The CDR3 loop spans 13 amino acids. The germline V and J ends were trimmed by 4 bases and 1 base, with 7 bases remaining between them. CDR3 loop: CASSGRENTEAFF. CDR3 nucleotides: TGTGCCAGCAGTGGCCGGGAGAACACTGAAGCTTTCTTT.

A few counts support this clone. The chain couples TRBV2 to TRBJ1-5, with unresolved D. The V end was cut by 6 bases, the J end by 9 bases, with 12 bases between. The length of the CDR3 is 12 residues. CDR1 and CDR2 from the germline V gene are SNHLY and FYNNEI. The CDR3 DNA reads as TGTGCCAGCAGCTTCGCGCCCTGGCCCCAGCATTTT. Translated, it gives CASSFAPWPQHF.

This chain joins TRBV5-6 and TRBJ2-7; TRBD2 matches at 7 bases. This CDR3 spans 16 amino acids. J gave up 1 base and V 1 base, and 8 bases lay outside the gene matches. Germline CDR1 is SGHDT and CDR2 is YYEEEE. The CDR3 reads CASSLFGGGSSYEQYF. The CDR3 DNA sequence: TGTGCCAGCAGCTTGTTTGGCGGGGGATCATCCTACGAGCAGTACTTC. The full variable domain, in which reference TRBV5-6 and TRBJ2-7 provide the parts outside the CDR3, is DAGVTQSPTHLIKTRGQQVTLRCSPKSGHDTVSWYQQALGQGPQFIFQYYEEEERQRGNFPDRFSGHQFPNYSSELNVNALLLGDSALYLCASSLFGGGSSYEQYFGPGTRLTVT.